The 8 T cell receptor beta chains reported below all come from one sample, sequenced in a study of CD8 T cells in Susac syndrome. A quantity of about 0.5 to 1 ug RNA underwent reverse transcription using random hexamers. A single record per CDR3 protein comes from TCRdb applying MiXCR to the immunoSEQ multiplex PCR reads. The sample has around 200,000 distinct CDR3 sequences, 85% to 95% seen once. Material for sequencing was CD8+ T cells from PBMCs. These receptors all come from a human donor with Susac syndrome.

The CDR3 nucleotides are TGCAGCGTTGAAGTGGGGCTGAACACTGAAGCTTTCTTT. This encodes CSVEVGLNTEAFF. V gene TRBV29-1 combines with J gene TRBJ1-1; D perhaps matches TRBD1 (5 bases). The CDR3 has 13 amino acids. The V gene lost 1 base and the J gene lost 0 bases, with 6 bases spanning the gap. Germline V gene sequence: CDR1 SQVTM, CDR2 ANQGSEA.

The chain carries TRBV30 and TRBJ2-7; 11 bases match TRBD1. CDR3 length equals 12 residues. CDR1 GTSNPN and CDR2 SVGIG come from the germline V gene (reference sequence). V trimming: 6 bases; J trimming: 4 bases; junction bases outside the gene matches: 2. The CDR3 nucleotides read TGTGCCTGTGGACAGGGGGCTTACGAGCAGTACTTC. This gives the protein CACGQGAYEQYF.

The chain uses TRBV6-5 and TRBJ2-6; no reliable D call. V was trimmed by 5 bases and J by 0 bases, leaving 8 bases between them. Germline lookup yields CDR1 MNHEY and CDR2 SVGAGI. This CDR3 is built from 15 residues. Written as DNA, the CDR3 is TGTGCCAGCAGTAGACTGATCTCTGGGGCCAACGTCCTGACTTTC. Amino acids: CASSRLISGANVLTF.

The chain is built from TRBV28 and TRBJ1-1; weak D call: TRBD1 (5 bases). V lost 6 bases and J lost 1, with 12 bases in between. Germline CDR1 reads MDHEN; CDR2 reads SYDVKM. The CDR3 covers 14 residues. As DNA, the CDR3 is TGTGCCAGCAGACCCACTACAGGGAACACTGAAGCTTTCTTT. Encoded protein: CASRPTTGNTEAFF.

This rearrangement joins TRBV3-1 to TRBJ1-1; TRBD1 agrees at 8 bases. After removal of 4 bases from V and 0 bases from J, the junction contained 4 bases not matched to a gene. There are 15 residues in the CDR3. The germline V gene has CDR1 LGHDT and CDR2 YNNKEL (reference sequence). The chain's CDR3 is CASSPTGGLNTEAFF. The CDR3 DNA reads TGTGCCAGCAGCCCAACAGGGGGGCTGAACACTGAAGCTTTCTTT. The full variable domain, in which reference TRBV3-1 and TRBJ1-1 provide the parts outside the CDR3, is DTAVSQTPKYLVTQMGNDKSIKCEQNLGHDTMYWYKQDSKKFLKIMFSYNNKELIINETVPNRFSPKSPDKAHLNLHINSLELGDSAVYFCASSPTGGLNTEAFFGQGTRLTVV.

The chain has TRBV5-1 and TRBJ1-2; possible D gene TRBD1, 5 bases. The germline V gene has CDR1 SGHRS and CDR2 YFSETQ. The CDR3 totals 13 residues. V lost 0 bases and J 7 bases, leaving 10 bases between the germline ends. The CDR3 sequence is CASSLEVGPGYTF. The CDR3 DNA is TGCGCCAGCAGCTTGGAAGTGGGGCCTGGCTACACCTTC.

This sequence joins TRBV7-9 and TRBJ2-1; D unresolved. Germline assignment: CDR1 SEHNR and CDR2 FQNEAQ (reference sequence). The CDR3 runs to 12 residues. Trimming took off 5 bases at V and 10 bases at J, with 12 bases between the two ends. The CDR3 loop reads CASSTSGGEQFF. The CDR3 nucleotides read TGTGCCAGCAGCACCTCGGGCGGCGAGCAGTTCTTC.

The chain recombines TRBV2 with TRBJ2-1; D unresolved. Trimming took 6 bases from V and 5 from J, leaving 5 bases between them. CDR1 and CDR2 from the germline V gene are SNHLY and FYNNEI. This CDR3 spans 11 amino acids. CDR3 sequence: CASRGNNEQFF. The CDR3 bases are TGTGCCAGCAGGGGGAACAATGAGCAGTTCTTC.